The TCR beta chain described here comes from a study of patients and donors after allogeneic stem cell transplantation. TCRdb itself ran the RT-PCR reads through MiXCR, one entry per CDR3 protein. The data show some 960,000 distinct CDR3 sequences, roughly 18% seen once. The CDR3 has 15 residues. Germline-derived CDR1 and CDR2 are MNHEY and SMNVEV (reference sequence). Trimming took 5 bases from V and 5 from J; bases not matched to a gene: 9. The sequence was obtained from a human donor who was either an allogeneic HSCT recipient or a stem cell or donor lymphocyte infusion donor (not recorded which). It is not recorded whose cells these are; they may come from a transplant donor. The sample taken for sequencing was blood, either unsorted or a sorted T cell fraction (not recorded which). The chain carries TRBV27 and TRBJ1-2; the match to TRBD1 covers 9 bases. CDR3 sequence reads: CASSPSGTGRYGYTF. The CDR3 nucleotides are TGTGCCAGCAGTCCCTCCGGGACAGGGCGATATGGCTACACCTTC.